The rows below give T cell receptor beta chains drawn from one sample of a study of T cells of healthy individuals. MiXCR, run by TCRdb on the 5' RACE reads, gives a single entry per CDR3 protein. The table shows about 100,000 distinct CDR3 sequences, with roughly 15% occurring only once. All receptors derive from a human donor in good health. CDR3s include the opening cysteine and the closing phenylalanine or tryptophan. D genes are given only for firm matches. Expanded clones are given a class, and other clones once, few, many or no size at all.

V gene	D gene	J gene	clone size	CDR3 DNA	CDR3 protein
TRBV29-1	TRBD2	TRBJ2-7	few	TGCAGCGTGTCCCTCGGGGGAGGGTCCGAGCAGTACTTC	CSVSLGGGSEQYF
TRBV5-1	TRBD2	TRBJ2-3	few	TGCGCCAGCAGCAGGCCCCGGGGGGGACCCACAGATACGCAGTATTTT	CASSRPRGGPTDTQYF
TRBV27	.	TRBJ1-1	.	TGTGCCAGCAGAGGCAGGCGAACTGAAGCTTTCTTT	CASRGRRTEAFF
TRBV15	.	TRBJ2-1	many	TGTGCCACCAGCAGAGGAGGGAGTTACTACAATGAGCAGTTCTTC	CATSRGGSYYNEQFF
TRBV19	.	TRBJ1-5	.	TGTGCCAGTAGTATCTCGGATCGCAATCAGCCCCAGCATTTT	CASSISDRNQPQHF
TRBV28	TRBD1	TRBJ1-5	.	TGTGCCAGCAGTTTCCCATCCGCCCGTACAGGGGGCATTAAGCCCCAGCATTTT	CASSFPSARTGGIKPQHF
TRBV28	.	TRBJ2-7	few	TGTGCCAGCGCCGATCCCTACGAGCAGTACTTC	CASADPYEQYF
TRBV19	TRBD2	TRBJ2-1	many	TGTGCCAGTAGTATCATCGGGAGGGCCGACAATGAGCAGTTCTTC	CASSIIGRADNEQFF
TRBV9	.	TRBJ2-2	many	TGTGCCAGCAGTGAGGGAATGACCGCCGGGGAGCTGTTTTTT	CASSEGMTAGELFF
TRBV11-2	.	TRBJ2-4	few	TGTGCCAGCAGCTTAGCTCGAATCTTAGGGGCCAAAAACATTCAGTACTTC	CASSLARILGAKNIQYF
TRBV6-6	.	TRBJ2-7	few	TGTGCCAGCAGTCGCCTTCTTGCCTACGAGCAGTACTTC	CASSRLLAYEQYF
TRBV3-1	TRBD2	TRBJ2-1	.	TGTGCCAGCAGCCATGTTAGCGGGGCAGTCAATGAGCAGTTCTTC	CASSHVSGAVNEQFF
TRBV7-2	.	TRBJ1-6	.	TGTGCCAGCAGCTTACTGGGGGGAGGTTCACCCCTCCACTTT	CASSLLGGGSPLHF
TRBV28	.	TRBJ1-5	.	TGTGCCAGCAGTTTAGCCGGGACGGAAATTAATCAGCCCCAGCATTTT	CASSLAGTEINQPQHF
TRBV7-2	TRBD1	TRBJ1-6	many	TGTGCCAGCAGCACGGGACAGGGGGGACTTCTTTCACCCCTCCACTTT	CASSTGQGGLLSPLHF
TRBV20-1	TRBD2	TRBJ2-3	.	TGCAGGGCTCTAGCGGGAGCCACAGATACGCAGTATTTT	CRALAGATDTQYF
TRBV6-2/TRBV6-3	TRBD2	TRBJ2-2	once	TGTGCCAGCGGTTCGACTAGCGGGAGCGTCACCGGGGAGCTGTTTTTT	CASGSTSGSVTGELFF
TRBV12-3/TRBV12-4	.	TRBJ1-3	.	TGTGCCAGCCGATCGCGAAACACCATATATTTT	CASRSRNTIYF
TRBV29-1	.	TRBJ2-4	few	TGCAGCGTTGAGGGGGGCAGGGGGGACATTCAGTACTTC	CSVEGGRGDIQYF
TRBV3-1	.	TRBJ2-7	.	TGTGCCAGCAGACGTGGGGGTAGCAACGAGCAGTACTTC	CASRRGGSNEQYF
TRBV7-9	.	TRBJ1-5	.	TGTGCCAGCAACCCCGACCTATCAGGCCATCAGCCCCAGCATTTT	CASNPDLSGHQPQHF
TRBV21-1	.	TRBJ2-7	.	TGTGCCAGCCGCTGGGACAGCTTGGGCGAGCAGTACTTC	CASRWDSLGEQYF
TRBV30	TRBD1	TRBJ2-3	many	TGTGCCTGGACCCGACAGGGGGGAATCACAGATACGCAGTATTTT	CAWTRQGGITDTQYF
TRBV6-5	.	TRBJ2-5	.	TGTGCCAGCAGCTCTTCCCGGGTACAAGAGACCCAGTACTTC	CASSSSRVQETQYF
TRBV4-3	TRBD2	TRBJ2-2	few	TGCGCCAGCAGCTTAAACGGGGGGTCCGACACCGGGGAGCTGTTTTTT	CASSLNGGSDTGELFF
TRBV9	.	TRBJ2-3	.	TGTGCCAGCCGACCCCCGGGGACTTGGGTCTCAGATACGCAGTATTTT	CASRPPGTWVSDTQYF
TRBV5-1	TRBD2	TRBJ2-5	.	TGCGCCAGCAGCGCTGGGGGACTAGCGGGCTACCAAGAGACCCAGTACTTC	CASSAGGLAGYQETQYF
TRBV20-1	.	TRBJ1-2	many	TGCAGTGCTAGACGAGGGGATAGGACACCCAACTATGGCTACACCTTC	CSARRGDRTPNYGYTF
TRBV12-3/TRBV12-4	.	TRBJ1-6	many	TGTGCCAGCAAACCGGGACCGCATAATTCACCCCTCCACTTT	CASKPGPHNSPLHF
TRBV5-1	.	TRBJ1-1	many	TGCGCCAGCAGCTTGGTGGGGGACACTGAAGCTTTCTTT	CASSLVGDTEAFF
TRBV24-1	TRBD1	TRBJ2-5	many	TGTGCCACGAGCTCCGGGACAGGGGACGCGGAGACCCAGTACTTC	CATSSGTGDAETQYF
TRBV10-3	.	TRBJ1-2	.	TGTGCCATCGTGGGAACCGACAGGCCCTATGGCTACACCTTC	CAIVGTDRPYGYTF
TRBV4-2	.	TRBJ2-5	few	TGTGCCAGCAGCCGGACGGGATCGGAGACCCAGTACTTC	CASSRTGSETQYF
TRBV19	.	TRBJ1-1	few	TGTGCCAGTAGAACCCAGGGGAGCACTGAAGCTTTCTTT	CASRTQGSTEAFF
TRBV11-1	TRBD1	TRBJ2-7	.	TGTGCCAGCAGCCTGGGACAGGGGATTTCCTACGAGCAGTACTTC	CASSLGQGISYEQYF
TRBV28	.	TRBJ2-3	.	TGTGCCAGCAGTTCCCAGGTTGGGGGTTCAGATACGCAGTATTTT	CASSSQVGGSDTQYF
TRBV7-2	.	TRBJ1-4	few	TGTGCCAGCAGCGGACAGTTTGCAACTAATGAAAAACTGTTTTTT	CASSGQFATNEKLFF
TRBV28	.	TRBJ2-1	.	TGTGCCAGCATCCCGAACTCCTACAATGAGCAGTTCTTC	CASIPNSYNEQFF
TRBV9	TRBD2	TRBJ2-3	.	TGTGCCAGCAGCAATGGGACTAGCGGGATCACAGATACGCAGTATTTT	CASSNGTSGITDTQYF
TRBV20-1	.	TRBJ2-1	.	TGCAGTGCTAGAGAAAGCTACAATGAGCAGTTCTTC	CSARESYNEQFF
TRBV4-1	TRBD1	TRBJ2-5	few	TGCGCCAGCAGCGTGGGACAGCAAGAGACCCAGTACTTC	CASSVGQQETQYF
TRBV2	.	TRBJ2-7	.	TGTGCCAGCAGTGAACCCACCCTACGCTACGAGCAGTACTTC	CASSEPTLRYEQYF
TRBV9	.	TRBJ2-2	.	TGTGCCAGCAGCGCTCAGGGGGGGGAGCTGTTTTTT	CASSAQGGELFF
TRBV20-1	TRBD2	TRBJ2-1	.	TGCAGTGCTTGGGATAGCGGGGCCTACAATGAGCAGTTCTTC	CSAWDSGAYNEQFF